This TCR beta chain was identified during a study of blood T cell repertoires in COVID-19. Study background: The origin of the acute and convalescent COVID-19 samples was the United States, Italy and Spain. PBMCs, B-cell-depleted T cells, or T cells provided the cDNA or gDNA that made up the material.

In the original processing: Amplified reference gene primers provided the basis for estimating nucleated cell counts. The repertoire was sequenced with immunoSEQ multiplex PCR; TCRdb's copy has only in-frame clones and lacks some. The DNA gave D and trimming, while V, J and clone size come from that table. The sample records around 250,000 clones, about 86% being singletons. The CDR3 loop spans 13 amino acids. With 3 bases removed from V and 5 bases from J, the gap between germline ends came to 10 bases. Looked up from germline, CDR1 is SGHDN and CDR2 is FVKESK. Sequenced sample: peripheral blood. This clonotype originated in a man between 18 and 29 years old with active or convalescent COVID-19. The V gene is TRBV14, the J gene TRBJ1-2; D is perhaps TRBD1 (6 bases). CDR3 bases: TGTGCCAGCAGCCAGCACCAGGGGTATGGCTACACCTTC. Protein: CASSQHQGYGYTF.